A selection of T cell receptor beta chains follows, all from one sample in a study of PD-L1 blockade in urothelial cancer. Some clones are missing from TCRdb's copy, which holds only in-frame ones; the method was immunoSEQ multiplex PCR. The table lists fewer than 50,000 clones, about 90% of them singletons. The sequences come from PBMCs, collected around atezolizumab (anti-PD-L1) treatment. All receptors come from a man aged 70 or older with urothelial cancer. The conserved cysteine and the conserved F or W are not part of the CDR3 here. Each record gives: CDR3 protein, V gene, CDR3 length, J gene.

CDR3aa: ASSLDEAPSPQH
v_gene: TRBV18
len: 12
j_gene: TRBJ1-5

CDR3aa: ASSASGQGSYGYT
v_gene: TRBV7-3
len: 13
j_gene: TRBJ1-2

CDR3aa: ASSLSGAMGEQY
v_gene: TRBV4-1
len: 12
j_gene: TRBJ2-7

CDR3aa: ASSPLRDRSKETQY
v_gene: TRBV19
len: 14
j_gene: TRBJ2-5

CDR3aa: ASVGQGSGTQY
v_gene: TRBV27
len: 11
j_gene: TRBJ2-3

CDR3aa: ASSPFSGQLNTGELF
v_gene: TRBV18
len: 15
j_gene: TRBJ2-2

CDR3aa: ASSPGQVGTEAF
v_gene: TRBV7-2
len: 12
j_gene: TRBJ1-1

CDR3aa: ASSRDLRDRGNSSNQPQH
v_gene: TRBV21-1
len: 18
j_gene: TRBJ1-5

CDR3aa: ASTPPPGFSGNTIY
v_gene: TRBV28
len: 14
j_gene: TRBJ1-3

CDR3aa: ASSSGVLEAQY
v_gene: TRBV7-6
len: 11
j_gene: TRBJ2-3

CDR3aa: ASSFGGTDTQY
v_gene: TRBV5-4
len: 11
j_gene: TRBJ2-3

CDR3aa: ATSGRVSNTGELF
v_gene: TRBV15
len: 13
j_gene: TRBJ2-2

CDR3aa: ASNQSRSTDTQY
v_gene: TRBV4-2
len: 12
j_gene: TRBJ2-3

CDR3aa: AWMQGQVGEQY
v_gene: TRBV30
len: 11
j_gene: TRBJ2-7

CDR3aa: ASFRGFNGYT
v_gene: TRBV28
len: 10
j_gene: TRBJ1-2

CDR3aa: SALIGYT
v_gene: TRBV20-1
len: 7
j_gene: TRBJ1-2

CDR3aa: SVEVGGNTEAF
v_gene: TRBV29-1
len: 11
j_gene: TRBJ1-1

CDR3aa: ASSLSESAQGPYEQY
v_gene: TRBV5-6
len: 15
j_gene: TRBJ2-7

CDR3aa: ASSDVRGEETQY
v_gene: TRBV10-1
len: 12
j_gene: TRBJ2-5

CDR3aa: ASSLTTGGNEKLF
v_gene: TRBV7-8
len: 13
j_gene: TRBJ1-4

CDR3aa: ASSPTVYEQY
v_gene: TRBV18
len: 10
j_gene: TRBJ2-7

CDR3aa: ATSSSGGGPTEAF
v_gene: TRBV27
len: 13
j_gene: TRBJ1-1

CDR3aa: ASSPLRDMGQETQY
v_gene: TRBV18
len: 14
j_gene: TRBJ2-5

CDR3aa: ASSLGTSGWGETQY
v_gene: TRBV6-6
len: 14
j_gene: TRBJ2-5

CDR3aa: ASSQGLGPWDNEQF
v_gene: TRBV7-9
len: 14
j_gene: TRBJ2-1

CDR3aa: ASSEFGQADSNYGYT
v_gene: TRBV6-1
len: 15
j_gene: TRBJ1-2

CDR3aa: ASSVSGSIYEQY
v_gene: TRBV28
len: 12
j_gene: TRBJ2-7

CDR3aa: ASRRLAGLDNEQF
v_gene: TRBV7-8
len: 13
j_gene: TRBJ2-1

CDR3aa: ASSFPGVRGSYNEQF
v_gene: TRBV7-2
len: 15
j_gene: TRBJ2-1

CDR3aa: ASSYGTTMAQY
v_gene: TRBV13
len: 11
j_gene: TRBJ2-5

CDR3aa: ASKDRGNQPQH
v_gene: TRBV19
len: 11
j_gene: TRBJ1-5

CDR3aa: ASSINPPQGEQF
v_gene: TRBV19
len: 12
j_gene: TRBJ2-1

CDR3aa: APSDRVNQPQH
v_gene: TRBV6-4
len: 11
j_gene: TRBJ1-5

CDR3aa: ASKPSGRAKTDTQY
v_gene: TRBV19
len: 14
j_gene: TRBJ2-3

CDR3aa: ASSPPLSTDTQY
v_gene: TRBV18
len: 12
j_gene: TRBJ2-3

CDR3aa: ASSNGVQGSDEQY
v_gene: TRBV21-1
len: 13
j_gene: TRBJ2-7

CDR3aa: ASSTGTTNTGELF
v_gene: TRBV27
len: 13
j_gene: TRBJ2-2

CDR3aa: ASSPARPVEQY
v_gene: TRBV18
len: 11
j_gene: TRBJ2-7

CDR3aa: ASSLGRGQDTQY
v_gene: TRBV5-4
len: 12
j_gene: TRBJ2-3

CDR3aa: AISALPGGANTEAF
v_gene: TRBV10-3
len: 14
j_gene: TRBJ1-1

CDR3aa: ASSSSNYGYT
v_gene: TRBV28
len: 10
j_gene: TRBJ1-2

CDR3aa: ASSLGDRFNEKLF
v_gene: TRBV5-1
len: 13
j_gene: TRBJ1-4

CDR3aa: ASSPGTSGPECTDTQY
v_gene: TRBV12-1
len: 16
j_gene: TRBJ2-3

CDR3aa: ASSVGAGGPRADTQY
v_gene: TRBV9
len: 15
j_gene: TRBJ2-3

CDR3aa: ASSVKTGGTGELF
v_gene: TRBV19
len: 13
j_gene: TRBJ2-2

CDR3aa: ASSFRGRVDEQF
v_gene: TRBV5-1
len: 12
j_gene: TRBJ2-1

CDR3aa: ASSWGRSDSGNTIY
v_gene: TRBV6-6
len: 14
j_gene: TRBJ1-3

CDR3aa: ASSPRAGEAPLKNEQY
v_gene: TRBV27
len: 16
j_gene: TRBJ2-7

CDR3aa: AISRGQPAEAF
v_gene: TRBV10-3
len: 11
j_gene: TRBJ1-1

CDR3aa: ASSPSGGSSYEQY
v_gene: TRBV5-1
len: 13
j_gene: -

CDR3aa: ASRVSGYEQY
v_gene: TRBV28
len: 10
j_gene: TRBJ2-7

CDR3aa: ASSLEGGIPYEQY
v_gene: TRBV7-2
len: 13
j_gene: TRBJ2-7